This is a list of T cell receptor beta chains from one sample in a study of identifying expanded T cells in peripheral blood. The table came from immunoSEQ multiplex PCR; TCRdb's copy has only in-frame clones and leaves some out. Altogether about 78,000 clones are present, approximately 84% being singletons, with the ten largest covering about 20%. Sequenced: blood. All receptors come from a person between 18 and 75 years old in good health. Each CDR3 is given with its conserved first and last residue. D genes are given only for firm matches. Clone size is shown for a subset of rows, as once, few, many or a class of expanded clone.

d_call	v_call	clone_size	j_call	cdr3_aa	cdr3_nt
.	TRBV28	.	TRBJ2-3	CASRDTGTTDTQYF	TGTGCCAGCCGAGATACGGGAACCACAGATACGCAGTATTTT
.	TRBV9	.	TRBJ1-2	CASSHPPPGYTF	TGTGCCAGCAGCCACCCTCCTCCGGGCTACACCTTC
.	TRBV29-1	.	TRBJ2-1	CSVEDPMGASGAYNEQFF	TGCAGCGTTGAAGATCCAATGGGGGCCAGCGGTGCCTACAATGAGCAGTTCTTC
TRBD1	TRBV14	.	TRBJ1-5	CASSQVIVRDRGHQPQHF	TGTGCCAGCAGCCAAGTAATCGTTCGGGACAGGGGGCATCAGCCCCAGCATTTT
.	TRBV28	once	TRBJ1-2	CASSPPSFGGYTF	TGTGCCAGCAGTCCGCCCTCTTTCGGTGGCTACACCTTC
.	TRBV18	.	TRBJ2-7	CASSLARVVQYEQYF	TGTGCCAGCTCACTCGCGAGGGTCGTACAATACGAGCAGTACTTC
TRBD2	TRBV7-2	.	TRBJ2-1	CASSRMASGILSEQFF	TGTGCCAGCAGCAGAATGGCTAGCGGGATACTGAGTGAGCAGTTCTTC
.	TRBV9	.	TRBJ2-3	CASSVFGDTQYF	TGTGCCAGCAGCGTATTTGGAGATACGCAGTATTTT
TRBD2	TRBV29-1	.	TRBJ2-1	CSVTGLAGVGEQFF	TGCAGCGTGACGGGACTAGCGGGAGTAGGTGAGCAGTTCTTC
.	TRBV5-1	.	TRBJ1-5	CASSLDGNQPQHF	TGCGCCAGCAGCTTGGATGGAAATCAGCCCCAGCATTTT
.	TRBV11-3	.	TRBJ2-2	CASSFRNTGELFF	TGTGCCAGCAGCTTCCGCAACACCGGGGAGCTGTTTTTT
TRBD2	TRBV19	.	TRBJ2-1	CASAPGLAGGFYNEQFF	TGTGCCAGCGCCCCGGGACTAGCGGGAGGGTTCTACAATGAGCAGTTCTTC
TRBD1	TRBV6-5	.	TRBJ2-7	CASGQGGEQYF	TGTGCCAGCGGACAGGGGGGCGAGCAGTACTTC
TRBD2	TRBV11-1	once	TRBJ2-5	CASSLKSTSGRATQETQYF	TGTGCCAGCAGCTTAAAGTCGACTAGCGGGAGGGCGACGCAAGAGACCCAGTACTTC
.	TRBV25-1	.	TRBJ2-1	CASSRLWEGNNEQFF	TGTGCCAGCAGCCGCCTCTGGGAAGGCAACAATGAGCAGTTCTTC
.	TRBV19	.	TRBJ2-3	CASSLGDTQYF	TGTGCCAGTAGTTTAGGAGATACGCAGTATTTT
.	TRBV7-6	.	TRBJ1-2	CASSLQGSDGYTF	TGTGCCAGCAGCTTACAGGGGTCGGATGGCTACACCTTC
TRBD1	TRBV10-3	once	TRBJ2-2	CAIKGTGRGDTGELFF	TGTGCCATCAAGGGGACAGGGAGAGGGGACACCGGGGAGCTGTTTTTT
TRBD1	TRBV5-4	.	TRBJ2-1	CASSRTTGGNEQFF	TGTGCCAGCAGCAGGACGACAGGGGGCAATGAGCAGTTCTTC
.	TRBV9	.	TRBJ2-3	CASSVPRDSPRSLTTDTQYF	TGTGCCAGCAGCGTACCGAGGGACTCGCCAAGATCCCTTACCACAGATACGCAGTATTTT
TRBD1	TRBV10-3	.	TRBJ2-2	CAIRGQGGNTGELFF	TGTGCCATCAGGGGACAGGGGGGGAACACCGGGGAGCTGTTTTTT
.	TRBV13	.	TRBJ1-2	CASQSGEQTNYGYTF	TGTGCCAGCCAATCCGGGGAACAGACTAACTATGGCTACACCTTC
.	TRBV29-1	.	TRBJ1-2	CSVEVFAVGDGYTF	TGCAGCGTTGAAGTCTTCGCGGTTGGGGATGGCTACACCTTC
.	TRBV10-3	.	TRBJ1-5	CAISESTMRGSGHQPQHF	TGTGCCATCAGTGAGTCGACTATGAGGGGTTCCGGCCATCAGCCCCAGCATTTT
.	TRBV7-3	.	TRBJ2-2	CASSLMATGELFF	TGTGCCAGCAGCTTAATGGCCACCGGGGAGCTGTTTTTT
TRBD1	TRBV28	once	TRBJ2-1	CASRPTGPYNEQFF	TGTGCCAGCAGACCGACAGGGCCCTACAATGAGCAGTTCTTC
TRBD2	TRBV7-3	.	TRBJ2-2	CASSPNSGRDTGELFF	TGTGCCAGCAGCCCGAATAGCGGGAGAGACACCGGGGAGCTGTTTTTT
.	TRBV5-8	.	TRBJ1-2	CASSVDRKSGYTF	TGTGCCAGCAGCGTTGACAGAAAAAGCGGCTACACCTTC
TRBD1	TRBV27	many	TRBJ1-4	CASSPTGGRYEKLFF	TGTGCCAGCAGTCCGACAGGGGGCAGGTATGAAAAACTGTTTTTT
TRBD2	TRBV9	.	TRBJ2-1	CASSAAPGGAGGFKTYNEQFF	TGTGCCAGCAGCGCGGCCCCTGGGGGAGCGGGAGGGTTCAAGACCTACAATGAGCAGTTCTTC
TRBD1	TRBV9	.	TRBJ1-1	CASSVDRDTEAFF	TGTGCCAGCAGCGTGGACAGGGACACTGAAGCTTTCTTT
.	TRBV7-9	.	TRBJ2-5	CASSPLGHPGETQYF	TGTGCCAGCAGCCCCCTTGGCCACCCCGGGGAGACCCAGTACTTC
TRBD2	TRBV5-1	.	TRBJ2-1	CASSLLAGDYNEQFF	TGCGCCAGCAGCTTGTTAGCGGGAGACTACAATGAGCAGTTCTTC
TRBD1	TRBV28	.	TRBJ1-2	CASSSGNDRVSGYTF	TGTGCCAGCAGTTCCGGAAATGACAGGGTGAGCGGCTACACCTTC
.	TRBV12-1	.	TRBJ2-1	CASSFGSYPLCYEQFF	TGTGCCAGCAGCTTTGGTAGCTACCCTCTTTGCTATGAGCAGTTCTTC
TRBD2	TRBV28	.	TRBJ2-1	CASSRPGLAGVPSYNEQFF	TGTGCCAGCAGCCGCCCTGGACTAGCGGGAGTTCCCTCCTACAATGAGCAGTTCTTC